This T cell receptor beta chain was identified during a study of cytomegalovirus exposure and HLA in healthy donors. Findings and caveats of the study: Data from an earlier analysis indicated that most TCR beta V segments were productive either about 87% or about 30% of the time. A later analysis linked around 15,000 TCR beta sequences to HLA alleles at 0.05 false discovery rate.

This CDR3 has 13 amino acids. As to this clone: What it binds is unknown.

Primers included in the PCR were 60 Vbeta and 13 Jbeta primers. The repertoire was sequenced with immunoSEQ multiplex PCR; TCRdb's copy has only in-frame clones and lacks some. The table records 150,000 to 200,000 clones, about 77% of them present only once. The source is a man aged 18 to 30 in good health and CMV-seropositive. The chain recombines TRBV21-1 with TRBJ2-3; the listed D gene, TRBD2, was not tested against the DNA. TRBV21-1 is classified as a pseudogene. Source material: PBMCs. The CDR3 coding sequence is TGTGCCAGCAGTAATTATAGCACAGATACGCAGTATTTT. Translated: CASSNYSTDTQYF.